Sequencing of this TCR beta chain was carried out in a study of CD8+CD57+ T cells in acquired aplastic anemia. In the study overall: The study obtained an average of about 3.2 ug of DNA from sorted CD4+ and CD8+ cells. Roughly 11 million reads were obtained on average for healthy donor CD4+ cells. Whole-study findings and limits: Patients were compared with controls for CD8+ Simpson's diversity, and no significant difference emerged. Some 28 sequences, all CD8+ CDR3, were shared between patients and controls.

The CDR3 loop spans 15 amino acids. Per germline, CDR1 WNHNN and CDR2 SYGVQD (reference sequence). Genomic DNA acted as the template from which TCR beta VDJ combination and CDR3 sequence profiling were carried out. MiXCR, run by TCRdb on the reads, gives a single entry per CDR3 protein. In the table there are 80,000 or so distinct CDR3 sequences, 40% to 55% of which are singletons. A note on this clonotype: Its antigen remains unidentified. This may arise from a read error, as a much more abundant clone is one base away.

Source material: sorted CD4+, CD8+, or CD8+CD57+ T cells (not recorded which) from PBMCs. This TCR was recovered from a human donor in good health, serving as a control. The chain has TRBV10-1 and TRBJ2-5; 9 bases line up with TRBD1. The CDR3 DNA sequence: TGTGCCAGCAGCGTCGGACAGGGGACGTATGAGACCCAGTACTTC. Protein product: CASSVGQGTYETQYF.